The 27 T cell receptor beta chains reported below all come from one sample, sequenced in a study of blood T cell repertoires in COVID-19 (dated by TCRdb to about 2020). Preparation of the library involved the immunoSEQ multiplex PCR assay. TCRdb carries this immuneACCESS record with in-frame sequences only. Its versions omit some clonotypes, under half of them owing to an unresolved V gene in the studies checked, with the rest unexplained. Within this sample are tens of thousands of clones, with around 86% of them counted one time only. The ten largest clones capture about 8.3% of the sample. Sequenced material: peripheral blood. The receptors shown here come from a man aged 25-45 years with acute or convalescent COVID-19.

The chain has TRBV7-8 and TRBJ2-7, with TRBD1 matching over 7 bases. The CDR3 length is 13 residues. The V gene end was trimmed by 5 bases and the J gene end by 3 bases; junction bases not matched to a gene: 4. Germline CDR1 reads SGHVS; CDR2 reads FQNEAQ. The CDR3 loop is CASSMGQNYEQYF. The CDR3 DNA follows: TGTGCCAGCAGCATGGGACAGAACTACGAGCAGTACTTC.

CDR3 residues: CASSERSGNQPQHF. In DNA, the CDR3 is TGTGCCAGCAGTGAACGGAGTGGTAATCAGCCCCAGCATTTT. The V call is TRBV2, the J call TRBJ1-5; D gene uncertain. The CDR3 length is 14 residues. V shed 2 bases and J shed 4 bases, with 9 bases lying between them. Per the germline V gene, CDR1 is SNHLY and CDR2 is FYNNEI.

The chain carries TRBV27 and TRBJ2-2, with 8 bases aligning to TRBD1. CDR3 length: 16 residues. Germline CDR1 reads MNHEY; CDR2 reads SMNVEV (reference sequence). V gave up 5 bases and J gave up 7 bases; unmatched junction bases: 12. The CDR3 loop reads CASSPLLPGGFGELFF. CDR3 DNA sequence: TGTGCCAGCAGTCCGCTGCTGCCAGGGGGCTTCGGGGAGCTGTTTTTT.

The genes are TRBV24-1 and TRBJ2-5; 14 bases match TRBD2. The trim removed 2 bases at V and 3 bases at J, leaving 10 bases unmatched. The CDR3 runs 19 residues. Germline CDR1 KGHDR, CDR2 SFDVKD. The CDR3 loop reads CATSDSPGLAGAGKETQYF. The CDR3 DNA sequence: TGTGCCACCAGTGATTCCCCGGGACTAGCGGGAGCAGGCAAAGAGACCCAGTACTTC.

The gene calls are TRBV18 and TRBJ2-3; 8 positions agree with TRBD1. Germline V CDR1 and CDR2: KGHSH, LQKENI. The junction had 7 bases not matched to a gene; V was cut back by 6 bases and J by 5 bases. CDR3 length: 14 residues. The CDR3 nucleotides read TGTGCCAGCTCCCCTATGGACAGGGTAGATACGCAGTATTTT. Its protein product is CASSPMDRVDTQYF. The full variable domain, with the rest looked up from reference TRBV18 and TRBJ2-3, is NAGVMQNPRHLVRRRGQEARLRCSPMKGHSHVYWYRQLPEEGLKFMVYLQKENIIDESGMPKERFSAEFPKEGPSILRIQQVVRGDSAAYFCASSPMDRVDTQYFGPGTRLTVL.

V gene TRBV5-4 combines with J gene TRBJ2-7, with 8 bases lining up with TRBD2. The length of the CDR3 is 15 residues. Trimming took 0 bases from V and 7 from J; bases not matched to a gene: 9. The germline V gene encodes CDR1 SGHNT and CDR2 YYREEE (reference sequence). CDR3 DNA sequence: TGTGCCAGCAGCTTGGGCGGGACTAGTCAGAATGAGCAGTACTTC. It codes for CASSLGGTSQNEQYF. The whole variable domain, remainder taken from reference TRBV5-4 and TRBJ2-7, is ETGVTQSPTHLIKTRGQQVTLRCSSQSGHNTVSWYQQALGQGPQFIFQYYREEENGRGNFPPRFSGLQFPNYSSELNVNALELDDSALYLCASSLGGTSQNEQYFGPGTRLTVT.

The sample holds many counts of this clone. The chain employs TRBV6-2 or TRBV6-3 and TRBJ2-4; TRBD2 matches at 7 bases. CDR1 is MNHEY and CDR2 is SVGEGT in the germline V gene. J was trimmed by 3 bases and V by 0 bases; bases with no gene match: 8. This CDR3 is 17 amino acids long. CDR3: CASSYSNTWGGKNIQYF. The CDR3 DNA reads TGTGCCAGCAGTTACTCGAATACTTGGGGGGGCAAAAACATTCAGTACTTC.

The chain carries TRBV7-8 and TRBJ2-3; D gene unclear. The CDR3 is 14 amino acids. Looked up from germline, CDR1 is SGHVS and CDR2 is FQNEAQ. V lost 5 bases, J lost 6 bases, and 15 bases lay in between. In DNA, the CDR3 is TGTGCCAGCAGCCCGCGATGGGTAGCTGATACGCAGTATTTT. It specifies CASSPRWVADTQYF.

This chain connects TRBV28 to TRBJ1-3; possible D gene TRBD1, 6 bases. Germline CDR1 MDHEN, CDR2 SYDVKM. The V end lost 2 bases, the J end lost 0 bases, and 17 bases lay between the germline ends. The CDR3 spans 18 residues. The CDR3 DNA reads as TGTGCCAGCAGTTTACCGGGGGGCGCGTTAAACTCTGGAAACACCATATATTTT. Protein product: CASSLPGGALNSGNTIYF. Based on the CDR3 plus reference TRBV28 and TRBJ1-3, the full variable domain is DVKVTQSSRYLVKRTGEKVFLECVQDMDHENMFWYRQDPGLGLRLIYFSYDVKMKEKGDIPEGYSVSREKKERFSLILESASTNQTSMYLCASSLPGGALNSGNTIYFGEGSWLTVV.

The table lists this clone with a few counts. V gene TRBV2 combines with J gene TRBJ1-2; a weak D match, TRBD1 (6 bases). Germline CDR1 SNHLY, CDR2 FYNNEI. The length of the CDR3 is 11 residues. V was clipped by 10 bases and J by 6 bases, with 12 bases between them. CDR3 DNA sequence: TGTGCCACCCTACAGGGAGATGGCTACACCTTC. Translated: CATLQGDGYTF.

V gene TRBV7-2 combines with J gene TRBJ2-1, with 13 nucleotides matching TRBD2. V lost 5 bases to trimming and J lost 7 bases; unmatched junction nucleotides: 8. The germline V gene encodes CDR1 SGHTA and CDR2 FQGNSA. This CDR3 spans 16 amino acids. The CDR3 sequence: CASSPPGLAGWNEQFF. CDR3 nucleotides: TGTGCCAGCAGCCCGCCGGGACTAGCGGGATGGAATGAGCAGTTCTTC.

The J gene is TRBJ2-7, the V gene TRBV5-1; perhaps TRBD1 as D (6 bases). V was cut by 0 bases and J by 5 bases, with 15 bases left in between. The CDR3 sequence is 15 residues long. Germline loops: CDR1 SGHRS, CDR2 YFSETQ. The CDR3 bases are TGCGCCAGCAGCTTGGCGGACAGTAGGGTGCACGAGCAGTACTTC. This encodes CASSLADSRVHEQYF. Together with reference TRBV5-1 and TRBJ2-7, the CDR3 gives the full variable domain: KAGVTQTPRYLIKTRGQQVTLSCSPISGHRSVSWYQQTPGQGLQFLFEYFSETQRNKGNFPGRFSGRQFSNSRSEMNVSTLELGDSALYLCASSLADSRVHEQYFGPGTRLTVT.

The chain links TRBV28 to TRBJ2-7; no definite D call. Germline CDR1 and CDR2: MDHEN and SYDVKM. The ends were cut back, 5 bases at V and 6 bases at J, with 11 bases in the middle. CDR3 length: 12 amino acids. The CDR3 sequence is CASSIRLLEQYF. The CDR3 coding sequence is TGTGCCAGCAGTATACGACTGCTCGAGCAGTACTTC.

J is TRBJ1-2 and V is TRBV3-1 (or the pseudogene TRBV3-2); TRBD1 matches 7 bases. Per the germline V gene, CDR1 is LGHDT and CDR2 is YNNKEL (reference sequence). The CDR3 sequence is 16 residues long. The V and J ends lost 5 bases and 3 bases, in that order; junction bases with no gene match: 12. The DNA for the CDR3 is TGTGCCAGCAGCTTCCACCCCGGGCAGGGGGACTATGGCTACACCTTC. Residues: CASSFHPGQGDYGYTF.

V usage is TRBV19 and J usage is TRBJ2-1; a possible D gene is TRBD2 (6 bases). The germline V gene has CDR1 LNHDA and CDR2 SQIVND (reference sequence). The CDR3 consists of 17 residues. Trimming shortened V by 0 bases and J by 0 bases, and 12 bases separated the two germline ends. This CDR3 is CASSIDRETSSYNEQFF. As DNA, the CDR3 is TGTGCCAGTAGTATAGATCGGGAGACTAGCTCCTACAATGAGCAGTTCTTC.

The chain combines TRBV6-5 with TRBJ2-7; a weak D match, TRBD1 (6 bases). This CDR3 comprises 14 residues. The germline V gene has CDR1 MNHEY and CDR2 SVGAGI. V lost 6 bases and J 1 base, leaving 13 bases between the germline ends. As DNA, the CDR3 is TGTGCCAGCAGCTCCCGTGGACAGTCCTACGAGCAGTACTTC. This gives the protein CASSSRGQSYEQYF.

The DNA of the CDR3 is TGTGCCAGCTCACCAAAGCAATCAGAGCTGTTTTTT. Residues: CASSPKQSELFF. The chain recombines TRBV18 with TRBJ2-2; D uncertain. Trimming stripped 2 bases from V and 11 bases from J, with 9 bases between. The CDR3 spans 12 residues. Germline CDR1 reads KGHSH; CDR2 reads LQKENI.

This clone is a singleton in its sample. This rearrangement joins TRBV18 to TRBJ2-1; tentatively, D is TRBD2 (6 bases). Germline CDR1 reads KGHSH; CDR2 reads LQKENI. The V end was cut by 3 bases, the J end by 2 bases, with 17 bases between. CDR3 size: 17 residues. The CDR3 protein is CASSPSAGTRTYNEQFF. The CDR3 region has the DNA TGTGCCAGCTCACCTTCGGCCGGGACTCGTACCTACAATGAGCAGTTCTTC.

The V and J genes are TRBV5-1 and TRBJ1-6, with D possibly matching TRBD1 (6 bases). V was trimmed by 5 bases and J by 7 bases, leaving 19 bases between them. Germline V gene sequence: CDR1 SGHRS, CDR2 YFSETQ. The CDR3 contains 16 residues. CDR3 loop: CASSALSSGGNSPLHF. The CDR3 DNA is TGCGCCAGCAGTGCCCTCAGTTCGGGGGGCAATTCACCCCTCCACTTT.

This chain uses TRBV20-1 with TRBJ2-1; D gene unclear. Trimming shortened V by 2 bases and J by 10 bases, and 9 bases separated the two germline ends. Germline V gene sequence: CDR1 DFQATT, CDR2 SNEGSKA (reference sequence). The CDR3 spans 11 residues. CDR3 DNA sequence: TGCAGTGCTAGACACGACATAGAGCAGTTCTTC. It yields the protein CSARHDIEQFF.

The rearrangement uses TRBV7-2 and TRBJ1-6, with a weak D call TRBD1 (5 bases). Looked up from germline, CDR1 is SGHTA and CDR2 is FQGNSA. V was shortened by 5 bases and J by 10 bases, with 9 bases between the two germline ends. The CDR3 spans 12 residues. CDR3 nucleotide sequence: TGTGCCAGCAGCCCCAGACAGTCACCCCTCCACTTT. This codes for CASSPRQSPLHF. Supplemented by reference TRBV7-2 and TRBJ1-6, the full variable domain reads GAGVSQSPSNKVTEKGKDVELRCDPISGHTALYWYRQSLGQGLEFLIYFQGNSAPDKSGLPSDRFSAERTGGSVSTLTIQRTQQEDSAVYLCASSPRQSPLHFGNGTRLTVT.

V is TRBV2 and J is TRBJ2-5; TRBD2 matches 7 bases. This CDR3 comprises 14 residues. V gave up 6 bases and J gave up 4 bases; unmatched junction bases: 8. CDR1 and CDR2 from the germline V gene are SNHLY and FYNNEI. CDR3 bases: TGTGCCAGCAGGGCTAGCGGCGGTAGAGAGACCCAGTACTTC. It codes for CASRASGGRETQYF.

CDR3 protein: CASTGQGLSGANVLTF. CDR3 nucleotide sequence: TGTGCCAGTACCGGACAGGGCTTGTCAGGGGCCAACGTCCTGACTTTC. The J gene is TRBJ2-6, the V gene TRBV19, with 8 bases aligning to TRBD1. This CDR3 is 16 amino acids long. V trimming: 7 bases; J trimming: 4 bases; junction bases outside the gene matches: 9. Germline CDR1 and CDR2: LNHDA and SQIVND (reference sequence).

This chain uses TRBV6-5 with TRBJ1-5; D not resolved. This CDR3 comprises 14 residues. Germline V gene data show CDR1 as MNHEY and CDR2 as SVGAGI. Trimming removed 6 bases at V and 0 bases at J, with 9 bases between. This chain's CDR3 is CASRNTDSNQPQHF. The CDR3 DNA reads as TGTGCCAGCAGGAATACAGATAGCAATCAGCCCCAGCATTTT.

The V call is TRBV28, the J call TRBJ1-5; the match to TRBD1 covers 8 bases. The V and J ends lost 4 bases and 7 bases, in that order; junction bases with no gene match: 6. CDR3 length: 14 residues. In germline, CDR1 is MDHEN, CDR2 SYDVKM. The CDR3 spells CASSSDRERQPQHF. For the CDR3, the DNA is TGTGCCAGCAGTTCGGACAGGGAACGGCAGCCCCAGCATTTT.

This clone was counted a few times. V gene TRBV5-1 combines with J gene TRBJ2-2; 11 nucleotides align to TRBD2. With 0 bases clipped from V and 2 bases from J, the junction kept 3 bases outside the gene matches. In germline, CDR1 is SGHRS, CDR2 YFSETQ. The CDR3 is 17 residues long. CDR3 protein: CASSLGLAGINTGELFF. In nucleotides, the CDR3 is TGCGCCAGCAGCTTGGGACTAGCGGGAATTAACACCGGGGAGCTGTTTTTT.

The chain couples TRBV30 to TRBJ1-6; no reliable D call. Deletions cut 0 bases from V and 11 bases from J, with 14 bases between. The CDR3 is 14 amino acids. CDR1 and CDR2 from the germline V gene are GTSNPN and SVGIG (reference sequence). The chain's CDR3 is CAWSVWVGRPPLHF. The DNA of the CDR3 is TGTGCCTGGAGTGTCTGGGTAGGGAGGCCACCCCTCCACTTT. The variable domain in full, with the rest retrieved from reference TRBV30 and TRBJ1-6, is SQTIHQWPATLVQPVGSPLSLECTVEGTSNPNLYWYRQAAGRGLQLLFYSVGIGQISSEVPQNLSASRPQDRQFILSSKKLLLSDSGFYLCAWSVWVGRPPLHFGNGTRLTVT.